What follows is one TCR beta chain and its context. The specificity of this receptor is unknown. Per-nucleotide qualities are absent, and no much larger clonotype sits a single base away. The data are from a study of blood T cell repertoires in COVID-19 (dated by TCRdb to the early 2020s). Looking at the study overall: The collaborator samples originated in the United States, Italy and Spain and spanned the acute and convalescent phases of COVID-19. The repertoires were made available in a free public database intended to serve as a resource for research on the immune response to SARS-CoV-2. The prospective study material was composed of cDNA or gDNA derived from T cells, B-cell-depleted T cells, or PBMCs. The dataset comprised deeply sampled blood TCRbeta repertoires from subjects exposed to, actively infected with, or recovered from COVID-19. The sample metadata nearly always contained a de-identified subject ID, COVID-19 status, age in years and sex. Where available, HLA class I and class II types were taken from metadata supplied by the sample provider and were not determined by assay-based typing. Samples came from the ongoing ImmuneRACE study (first 160 participants) plus 1,254 subjects from 6 global collaborators. Overall results and qualifications from the work: The quantity of clinical and demographic metadata differed by source and by participant and was supplied without curation.

The immunoSEQ Assay, a bias-controlled multiplex PCR, was used to amplify TCRbeta CDR3 regions from genomic DNA. The authors processed their data as follows. The number of nucleated cells in each sample was estimated from the amplification of reference gene primers within the assay. Sequence reads were collapsed and filtered to measure the absolute abundance of every unique TCRbeta CDR3 rearrangement. For each sample, productive Simpson clonality was calculated by taking the square root of Simpson's diversity index across productive rearrangements. Drawn from immuneACCESS, this table holds only the in-frame rearrangements with V and J called that TCRdb kept. Clones are partly lost; checked studies trace under half to an unresolved V gene and leave the rest unexplained. D and trimming come from the DNA, and the V and J calls and clone size come from that table. A total of some 230,000 clones appear in this sample, around 89% of them only once. The leading ten clones occupy 3% to 4% of the sample.

Participants in the prospective study were aged about 18 to 95 years, lived in 20 to 30 United States geographic areas, and enrolled through a virtual design. Cohort assignment in the prospective study relied on participant-reported clinical history from a screening survey and a study questionnaire. Mobile phlebotomists in the prospective study collected whole blood, serum and a nasopharyngeal or oropharyngeal swab from every participant. Prospective study participants could optionally give additional blood draws and questionnaires over an approximately two-month period. Blood samples from the prospective study were shipped frozen or at room temperature prior to DNA extraction. V is trimmed back by 5 bases and J by 6 bases, and the junction contains 6 bases that no gene match accounts for. CDR1 and CDR2 (LNHDA, SQIVND) derive from the germline V gene (reference sequence). The CDR3 spans 14 residues, from the cysteine through the phenylalanine. This entry keeps only the CDR3 DNA: 42 bases, framed from base 1.

The sequenced material came from PBMCs or T cells enriched from blood (not recorded which). The TCR originated in a young woman in a cohort exposed to, infected with or recovered from COVID-19 (not recorded which). The chain employs TRBV19 and TRBJ1-4; 7 junctional bases match TRBD1. The CDR3 protein sequence reads: CASSLTGLDEKLFF. Read as DNA, the sequence is TGTGCCAGTAGTCTGACAGGGTTAGATGAAAAACTGTTTTTT.